This T cell receptor (beta chain) was identified in a study of naive and memory T cell subsets. Overall study results and limits: TCR counts from RNA may reflect activation-linked expression changes.

Sequential positive selection took CD4 T cells first, then CD8 T cells. The CDR3 spans 16 residues. The germline gives CDR1 SGHRS, CDR2 YFSETQ. Unmatched junction bases numbered 3, after V lost 3 bases and J lost 5 bases. Two oligonucleotides, mixed equimolar, formed the beta constant-region primer covering TRBC1 and TRBC2. The ligated cDNA underwent four PCR rounds using SP2 and nested alpha and beta constant-region primers. Via MiXCR, TCRdb re-called the UMI-ligation and nested PCR reads, giving one row per CDR3 protein. The sample has under 25,000 distinct CDR3 sequences; around 8.8% are singletons. To note about this clonotype: No antigen is known for it.

This clonotype was obtained from a human donor in good health. Sequenced material: central memory CD8+ T cells from blood. The gene calls are TRBV5-1 and TRBJ2-1; 15 bases align to TRBD2. CDR3 coding DNA: TGCGCCAGCAGCTCCGGACTAGCGGGAGGGCACAATGAGCAGTTCTTC. Its translation: CASSSGLAGGHNEQFF.